The clone carrying this T cell receptor (beta chain) was found a few times. Each CDR3 protein is one row after TCRdb ran MiXCR on the RT-PCR reads. The data hold about 200,000 distinct CDR3 sequences, with over 30% observed a single time. The sample comes from a study of patients and donors after allogeneic stem cell transplantation. V lost 0 bases and J 0 bases, leaving 4 bases between the germline ends. Germline-derived CDR1 and CDR2 are SGDLS and YYNGEE. The CDR3 is 14 amino acids. Sequenced: blood, either unsorted or a sorted T cell fraction (not recorded which). This rearrangement joins TRBV9 to TRBJ2-1; D not resolved. The receptor comes from a human donor who was either an allogeneic HSCT recipient or a stem cell or donor lymphocyte infusion donor (not recorded which). It is not recorded whose cells these are; they may come from a transplant donor. CDR3 sequence reads: CASSVGFSYNEQFF. Written as DNA, the CDR3 is TGTGCCAGCAGCGTAGGGTTCTCCTACAATGAGCAGTTCTTC.